This T cell receptor beta chain was profiled in a study of early T cells in non-severe SARS-CoV-2 infection. TCRdb analysed the 5' RACE reads with MiXCR anew, one entry per CDR3 protein. The repertoire holds 80,000 or so distinct CDR3 sequences, with 5% to 6.5% as singletons. This CDR3 has 11 residues. Germline CDR1 is SNHLY and CDR2 is FYNNEI. Trimming removed 9 bases from V and 6 bases from J, with 11 bases in between. Sequenced material: whole blood. This chain links TRBV2 with TRBJ1-1; possibly TRBD1 for D (5 bases). This sequence was found in an adult who was a healthcare worker with PCR-confirmed SARS-CoV-2 infection or an uninfected control (not recorded which). The CDR3 bases are TGTGCCAGAACAGGCACAGCTGAAGCTTTCTTT. Translation gives CARTGTAEAFF.